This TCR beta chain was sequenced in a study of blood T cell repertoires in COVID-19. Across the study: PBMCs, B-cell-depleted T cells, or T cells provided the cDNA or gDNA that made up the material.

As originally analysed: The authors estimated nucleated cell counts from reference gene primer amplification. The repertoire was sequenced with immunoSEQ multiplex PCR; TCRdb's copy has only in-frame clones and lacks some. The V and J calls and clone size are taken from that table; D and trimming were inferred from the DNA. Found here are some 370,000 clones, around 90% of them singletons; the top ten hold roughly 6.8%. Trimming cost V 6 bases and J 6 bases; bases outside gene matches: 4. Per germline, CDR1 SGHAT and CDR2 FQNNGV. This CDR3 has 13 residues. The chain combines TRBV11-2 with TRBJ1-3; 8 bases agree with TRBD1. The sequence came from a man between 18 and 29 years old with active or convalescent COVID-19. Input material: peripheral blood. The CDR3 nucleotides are TGTGCCAGCAGGGACAGGGTCGCAAACACCATATATTTT. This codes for CASRDRVANTIYF.